Following are 32 T cell receptor beta chains from one sample sequenced in a study of somatic mutations in cytotoxic T cells in rheumatoid arthritis. The method was immunoSEQ multiplex PCR; TCRdb's version includes in-frame clones alone and lacks a portion of them. The table shows tens of thousands of clones, with about 85% occurring only once. Sequencing was carried out using CD8+ T cells sorted from blood. All receptors come from an adult with rheumatoid arthritis.

The chain is built from TRBV28 and TRBJ2-7; either TRBD1 or TRBD2 may supply D (7 bases each). The CDR3 spans 13 residues. The V and J ends lost 11 bases and 3 bases respectively, with 17 bases between them. The germline V gene encodes CDR1 MDHEN and CDR2 SYDVKM. Here the CDR3 reads CAAQGGEDYEQYF. The CDR3 DNA is TGTGCCGCCCAGGGGGGGGAAGACTACGAGCAGTACTTC.

The CDR3 coding sequence is TGTGCCAGCAGCGTATGGGGGGGGTACCAAGAGACCCAGTACTTC. Encoded protein: CASSVWGGYQETQYF. This chain joins TRBV9 and TRBJ2-5, with TRBD2 matching 7 bases. The CDR3 sequence is 15 residues long. Per germline, CDR1 SGDLS and CDR2 YYNGEE. The V and J ends lost 1 base and 0 bases, in that order; junction bases with no gene match: 3. Full variable domain (remainder filled in from reference TRBV9 and TRBJ2-5): DSGVTQTPKHLITATGQRVTLRCSPRSGDLSVYWYQQSLDQGLQFLIQYYNGEERAKGNILERFSAQQFPDLHSELNLSSLELGDSALYFCASSVWGGYQETQYFGPGTRLLVL.

The J gene is TRBJ2-7, the V gene TRBV11-2, with TRBD2 matching 8 bases. The CDR3 covers 18 residues. With V trimmed by 4 bases and J by 0 bases, 14 bases remained unmatched. Germline assignment: CDR1 SGHAT and CDR2 FQNNGV. The CDR3: CASSSQMGERGSSYEQYF. The CDR3 DNA follows: TGTGCCAGCAGCTCTCAAATGGGCGAGCGGGGGAGCTCCTACGAGCAGTACTTC.

The V gene is TRBV9, the J gene TRBJ1-2; no clear D. Germline-derived CDR1 and CDR2 are SGDLS and YYNGEE. This CDR3 is 16 amino acids long. Between the trimmed V and J ends, which lost 0 bases and 4 bases, there was a span of 16 bases. The CDR3 is CASSVGSLAYVYGYTF. CDR3 nucleotide sequence: TGTGCCAGCAGCGTAGGATCCCTAGCCTATGTCTATGGCTACACCTTC.

In its sample, this clone was seen once. V is TRBV5-6 and J is TRBJ2-7; D possibly corresponds to TRBD1 (5 bases). The length of the CDR3 is 13 residues. V shed 0 bases and J shed 3 bases, with 7 bases lying between them. Germline CDR1 and CDR2: SGHDT and YYEEEE. The chain's CDR3 is CASSLGQHYEQYF. The CDR3 nucleotides are TGTGCCAGCAGCTTGGGACAGCACTACGAGCAGTACTTC.

The chain links TRBV25-1 to TRBJ2-3; D is possibly TRBD2 (6 bases). V was clipped by 6 bases and J by 0 bases, with 7 bases between them. From germline, CDR1 is MGHDK and CDR2 SYGVNS. This CDR3 spans 13 amino acids. The CDR3 DNA is TGTGCCAGCAGGGACTATAGCACAGATACGCAGTATTTT. This encodes CASRDYSTDTQYF. Supplemented by reference TRBV25-1 and TRBJ2-3, the full variable domain reads EADIYQTPRYLVIGTGKKITLECSQTMGHDKMYWYQQDPGMELHLIHYSYGVNSTEKGDLSSESTVSRIRTEHFPLTLESARPSHTSQYLCASRDYSTDTQYFGPGTRLTVL.

The gene calls are TRBV25-1 and TRBJ2-4; 7 bases fit TRBD2. CDR3 length: 15 amino acids. In germline, CDR1 is MGHDK, CDR2 SYGVNS. After removal of 6 bases from V and 8 bases from J, the junction contained 13 bases not matched to a gene. This chain's CDR3 is CASRAPGTSDDIQYF. DNA of the CDR3: TGTGCCAGCAGGGCCCCCGGTACTAGCGATGACATTCAGTACTTC.

The chain has TRBV2 and TRBJ1-5; D is unclear. The CDR3 has 15 residues. The V gene's germline CDR1 is SNHLY and CDR2 FYNNEI. V lost 1 base to trimming and J lost 0 bases, with 7 bases between them. The CDR3 DNA reads TGTGCCAGCAGTGAAGGGAGGGTTAGCAATCAGCCCCAGCATTTT. Encoded protein: CASSEGRVSNQPQHF.

This sequence joins TRBV25-1 and TRBJ1-1; TRBD1 agrees at 8 bases. V dropped 2 bases and J dropped 1; count of bases not matched to a gene: 6. The CDR3 spans 16 residues. In germline, CDR1 is MGHDK, CDR2 SYGVNS. The CDR3 protein is CASSERGTGRNTEAFF. The CDR3, as DNA: TGTGCCAGCAGTGAAAGGGGGACAGGAAGGAACACTGAAGCTTTCTTT.

This chain connects TRBV7-9 to TRBJ1-2, with D uncertain. CDR1 is SEHNR and CDR2 is FQNEAQ in the germline V gene (reference sequence). The V and J ends lost 5 bases and 8 bases respectively, with 9 bases between them. This CDR3 has 11 residues. CDR3 in amino acids: CASSALGGYTF. The CDR3 DNA sequence: TGTGCCAGCAGCGCTTTGGGGGGCTACACCTTC.

J is TRBJ2-5 and V is TRBV7-9; 7 bases are shared with TRBD2. Germline-derived CDR1 and CDR2 are SEHNR and FQNEAQ (reference sequence). V lost 8 bases, J lost 7 bases, and 7 bases stayed unmatched. The CDR3 consists of 12 residues. CDR3 bases: TGTGCCAGCCGGGAGGCGGTGGGGACCCAGTACTTC. Amino acids: CASREAVGTQYF.

V is TRBV7-2 and J is TRBJ1-5, with a weak D call TRBD1 (5 bases). Between the trimmed V and J ends, which lost 5 bases and 0 bases, there was a span of 17 bases. The CDR3 length is 17 residues. In germline, CDR1 is SGHTA, CDR2 FQGNSA. The CDR3 coding sequence is TGTGCCAGCAGCCCCCTGGGGCGGAGCTATAGCAATCAGCCCCAGCATTTT. It is translated as CASSPLGRSYSNQPQHF.

The chain combines TRBV27 with TRBJ2-1, with 9 bases fitting TRBD1. Germline loops: CDR1 MNHEY, CDR2 SMNVEV (reference sequence). CDR3 length: 15 residues. V was pared by 2 bases and J by 7 bases, with 6 bases of the junction left unmatched. The CDR3: CASSLPGQGRNEQFF. CDR3 nucleotide sequence: TGTGCCAGCAGTTTACCGGGACAGGGACGTAATGAGCAGTTCTTC.

This clone qualifies as medium-sized. The gene calls are TRBV7-9 and TRBJ2-2; D is ambiguous. Germline V lookup: CDR1 SEHNR, CDR2 FQNEAQ (reference sequence). CDR3 size: 11 residues. V lost 5 bases and J 9 bases, leaving 7 bases between the germline ends. The CDR3 region is CASSPARELFF. CDR3 nucleotide sequence: TGTGCCAGCAGCCCGGCCCGGGAGCTGTTTTTT.

CDR3 loop: CASSYFGTSELYEQYF. The CDR3 bases are TGTGCCAGCAGTTACTTTGGGACTAGCGAATTATACGAGCAGTACTTC. The chain is built from TRBV6-5 and TRBJ2-7, with 10 bases fitting TRBD2. Germline V gene lookup returns CDR1 MNHEY and CDR2 SVGAGI. With 1 base clipped from V and 4 bases from J, the junction kept 7 bases outside the gene matches. The CDR3 length is 16 residues.

Comment on this clone: An end of the junction does not agree with germline; a read error may underlie this. Within the sample, other DNA sequences also encode this same CDR3. This chain connects TRBV28 to TRBJ1-1, with D possibly being TRBD1 (5 bases). The CDR3 spans 16 residues. Germline V lookup: CDR1 MDHEN, CDR2 SYDVKM. The CDR3: CASSARLGHQNTEVFF. CDR3 nucleotides: TGTGCCAGCAGTGCCCGGCTAGGACATCAGAACACCGAAGTTTTCTTT. The full variable domain, rest sourced from reference TRBV28 and TRBJ1-1, is DVKVTQSSRYLVKRTGEKVFLECVQDMDHENMFWYRQDPGLGLRLIYFSYDVKMKEKGDIPEGYSVSREKKERFSLILESASTNQTSMYLCASSARLGHQNTEVFFGQGTRLTVV.

The chain links TRBV9 to TRBJ2-3, with TRBD1 matching 10 bases. Trimming cost V 0 bases and J 4 bases; bases outside gene matches: 8. The germline V gene has CDR1 SGDLS and CDR2 YYNGEE. The CDR3 sequence is 17 residues long. This chain's CDR3 is CASSVEHPGQGSDTQYF. The DNA for the CDR3 is TGTGCCAGCAGCGTAGAACATCCGGGACAGGGGTCAGATACGCAGTATTTT.

The chain couples TRBV28 to TRBJ2-1; the match to TRBD2 covers 10 bases. The CDR3 contains 15 residues. Germline V lookup: CDR1 MDHEN, CDR2 SYDVKM. V was clipped by 5 bases and J by 3 bases; unmatched bases: 4. CDR3 coding DNA: TGTGCCAGCAGTCTCTTAGCGGGGGGCTACAATGAGCAGTTCTTC. Translation: CASSLLAGGYNEQFF.

V is TRBV12-5 and J is TRBJ2-2; tentative D call: TRBD1 (6 bases). The CDR3 has 18 residues. The V gene lost 5 bases and the J gene lost 4 bases, with 23 bases spanning the gap. Germline V gene data show CDR1 as LGHNT and CDR2 as FRNRAP. The CDR3 loop reads CASGLTDPRGLGTGELFF. The CDR3 nucleotides read TGTGCTAGTGGTCTGACGGACCCGAGGGGGTTAGGCACCGGGGAGCTGTTTTTT.

This clone was detected a few times. V and J are TRBV27 and TRBJ1-5; possibly TRBD1 for D (6 bases). This CDR3 is 13 amino acids long. Per the germline V gene, CDR1 is MNHEY and CDR2 is SMNVEV (reference sequence). Trimming took 5 bases from V and 5 from J, leaving 10 bases between them. CDR3 bases: TGTGCCAGCAGTGACAGGCTTTATCAGCCCCAGCATTTT. Residues: CASSDRLYQPQHF.

This CDR3 reads CAPGDRTLYF. The DNA of the CDR3 is TGTGCCCCCGGGGACAGGACGTTGTACTTC. J is TRBJ2-5 and V is TRBV7-9; TRBD1 agrees at 8 bases. Losses at the gene ends were 11 bases for V and 13 bases for J; bases not matched to a gene: 9. Germline-derived CDR1 and CDR2 are SEHNR and FQNEAQ (reference sequence). The CDR3 is 10 amino acids.

This clone qualifies as medium-sized. This chain links TRBV7-2 with TRBJ1-2; D is uncertain. The germline gives CDR1 SGHTA, CDR2 FQGNSA. The CDR3 loop spans 12 amino acids. Trimming stripped 1 base from V and 3 bases from J, with 3 bases between. The CDR3 nucleotides read TGTGCCAGCAGCTTAGGATACTATGGCTACACCTTC. It specifies CASSLGYYGYTF.

Only a few counts were recorded for this clone. The chain joins TRBV29-1 to TRBJ1-1; D is uncertain. CDR3 length: 11 residues. The germline V gene has CDR1 SQVTM and CDR2 ANQGSEA. V gave up 4 bases and J gave up 11 bases, with 14 bases separating them. Here the CDR3 DNA reads TGCAGCGTTGGAGACCTAAATTGGGCTTTCTTT. Its translation: CSVGDLNWAFF.

To note about this clone: The sample has other DNA sequences that encode this CDR3 too. V gene TRBV7-2 combines with J gene TRBJ2-5; 10 bases are shared with TRBD1. Germline V gene data show CDR1 as SGHTA and CDR2 as FQGNSA. The CDR3 is made up of 14 amino acids. V shed 4 bases, J shed 4 bases, and the junction held 3 bases outside the gene matches. The DNA of the CDR3 is TGTGCCAGCAGCTCGACAGGGGGCGTAGAGACCCAGTACTTC. Translating gives CASSSTGGVETQYF.

This clone was observed once. This rearrangement joins TRBV29-1 to TRBJ2-7; weak D call: TRBD2 (6 bases). The germline V gene encodes CDR1 SQVTM and CDR2 ANQGSEA. V was trimmed by 0 bases and J by 4 bases, leaving 10 bases between them. The CDR3 is 13 residues long. The CDR3 bases are TGCAGCGTTGAAGATCTTGCGGGGTACGAGCAGTACTTC. It encodes CSVEDLAGYEQYF.

The chain uses TRBV9 and TRBJ2-2; D remains ambiguous. Germline CDR1 is SGDLS and CDR2 is YYNGEE. This CDR3 has 11 amino acids. V was pared by 6 bases and J by 7 bases, with 7 bases between. The CDR3 is CASTEGGELFF. CDR3 coding DNA: TGTGCCAGCACTGAAGGCGGGGAGCTGTTTTTT.

The chain uses TRBV7-8 and TRBJ2-2; D is possibly TRBD1 (6 bases). CDR3 length: 16 residues. The germline CDR1 and CDR2 sequences are SGHVS and FQNEAQ. Trimming removed 5 bases at V and 2 bases at J, with 15 bases between. CDR3 protein: CASSLNRDTNTGELFF. The CDR3 nucleotides read TGTGCCAGCAGCCTAAACAGGGATACAAACACCGGGGAGCTGTTTTTT. The full variable domain, with the rest looked up from reference TRBV7-8 and TRBJ2-2, is GAGVSQSPRYKVAKRGQDVALRCDPISGHVSLFWYQQALGQGPEFLTYFQNEAQLDKSGLPSDRFFAERPEGSVSTLKIQRTQQEDSAVYLCASSLNRDTNTGELFFGEGSRLTVL.

The rearrangement uses TRBV5-1 and TRBJ1-4; a possible D gene is TRBD1 (6 bases). The CDR3 sequence is 15 residues long. Looked up from germline, CDR1 is SGHRS and CDR2 is YFSETQ. Trimming cost V 6 bases and J 0 bases, with 12 bases left between them. CDR3 coding DNA: TGCGCCAGCAAAGGGGGTTATGCAACTAATGAAAAACTGTTTTTT. Residues: CASKGGYATNEKLFF.

V usage is TRBV27 and J usage is TRBJ2-2; 9 bases map to TRBD1. The CDR3 runs to 14 residues. V shed 5 bases, J shed 6 bases, and the junction held 4 bases outside the gene matches. Germline loops: CDR1 MNHEY, CDR2 SMNVEV (reference sequence). CDR3 sequence reads: CASSPRTGAGELFF. The CDR3 DNA reads as TGTGCCAGCAGTCCCCGGACAGGGGCCGGGGAGCTGTTTTTT.

The J gene is TRBJ2-1, the V gene TRBV11-2; 9 bases agree with TRBD1. This CDR3 contains 14 residues. CDR1 and CDR2 from the germline V gene are SGHAT and FQNNGV. V lost 3 bases and J lost 5; bases outside the gene matches: 2. DNA for the CDR3: TGTGCCAGCAGCTTCGGACAGGGGAACAATGAGCAGTTCTTC. Protein product: CASSFGQGNNEQFF.

The sample holds a few counts of this clone. The chain combines TRBV7-2 with TRBJ2-7, with D possibly called TRBD1 or TRBD2 (5 bases each). This CDR3 is built from 13 residues. Germline values: CDR1 SGHTA, CDR2 FQGNSA. V was clipped by 5 bases and J by 6 bases, with 14 bases between them. The chain's CDR3 is CASSPVLGREQYF. Here the CDR3 DNA reads TGTGCCAGCAGCCCCGTCCTGGGACGCGAGCAGTACTTC.

The V and J genes are TRBV10-3 and TRBJ1-1; 8 bases match TRBD1. Germline lookup yields CDR1 ENHRY and CDR2 SYGVKD. V trimming: 3 bases; J trimming: 5 bases; junction bases outside the gene matches: 8. The CDR3 has 15 amino acids. The CDR3 region is CAISESTGARTEAFF. CDR3 sequence (DNA): TGTGCCATCAGTGAATCGACAGGGGCAAGAACTGAAGCTTTCTTT.